This T cell receptor beta chain was retrieved from a study of blood T cell repertoires in COVID-19. Sequencing used immunoSEQ multiplex PCR; TCRdb keeps in-frame clones, though not all of them. Found here are approximately 220,000 clones, approximately 86% of them singletons; the top ten hold 3.5% to 4.5%. This CDR3 has 16 amino acids. V shed 8 bases and J shed 3 bases, with 20 bases lying between them. CDR1 and CDR2 (germline): MDHEN, SYDVKM. The chain has TRBV28 and TRBJ2-1, with a possible D match to TRBD2 (5 bases). Sequenced material: PBMCs or T cells enriched from blood (not recorded which). This TCR was recovered from a woman aged 40 to 50 with acute COVID-19. CDR3 residues: CASADSRRTGYNEQFF. In DNA form, the CDR3 reads TGTGCCAGCGCGGACTCCCGACGAACCGGCTACAATGAGCAGTTCTTC.